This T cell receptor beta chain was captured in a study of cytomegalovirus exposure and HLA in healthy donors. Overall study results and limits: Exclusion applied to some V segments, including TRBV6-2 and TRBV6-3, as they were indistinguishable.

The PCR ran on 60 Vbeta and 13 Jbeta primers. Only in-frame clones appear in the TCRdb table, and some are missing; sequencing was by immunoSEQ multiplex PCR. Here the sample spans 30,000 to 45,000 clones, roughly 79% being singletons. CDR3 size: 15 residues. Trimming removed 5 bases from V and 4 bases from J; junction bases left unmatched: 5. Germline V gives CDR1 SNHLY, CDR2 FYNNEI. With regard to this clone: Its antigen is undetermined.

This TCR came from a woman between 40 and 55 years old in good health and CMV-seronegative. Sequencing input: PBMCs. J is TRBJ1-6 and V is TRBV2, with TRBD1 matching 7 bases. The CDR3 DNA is TGTGCCAGCAGTCAGACAGGGAAGTATAATTCACCCCTCCACTTT. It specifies CASSQTGKYNSPLHF.